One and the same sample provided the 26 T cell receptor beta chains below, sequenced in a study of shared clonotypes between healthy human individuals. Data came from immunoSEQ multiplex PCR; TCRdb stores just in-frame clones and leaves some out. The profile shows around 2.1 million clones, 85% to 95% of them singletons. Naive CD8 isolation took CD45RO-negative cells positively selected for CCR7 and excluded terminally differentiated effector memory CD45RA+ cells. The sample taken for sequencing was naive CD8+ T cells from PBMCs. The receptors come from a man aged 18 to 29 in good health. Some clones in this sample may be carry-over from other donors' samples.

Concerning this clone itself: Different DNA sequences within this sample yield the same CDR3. CDR3 protein: CASSLAGGTDTQYF. CDR3 sequence (DNA): TGTGCCAGCAGCTTGGCGGGGGGCACAGATACGCAGTATTTT. This chain uses TRBV13 with TRBJ2-3; 7 bases match TRBD2. V was clipped by 3 bases and J by 1 base; unmatched bases: 1. The CDR3 is 14 residues long. Germline lookup yields CDR1 PRHDT and CDR2 FYEKMQ (reference sequence).

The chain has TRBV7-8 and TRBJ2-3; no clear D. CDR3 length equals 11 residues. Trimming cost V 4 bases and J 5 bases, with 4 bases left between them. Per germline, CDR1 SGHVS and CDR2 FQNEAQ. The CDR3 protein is CASSSKDTQYF. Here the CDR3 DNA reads TGTGCCAGCAGCTCAAAAGATACGCAGTATTTT.

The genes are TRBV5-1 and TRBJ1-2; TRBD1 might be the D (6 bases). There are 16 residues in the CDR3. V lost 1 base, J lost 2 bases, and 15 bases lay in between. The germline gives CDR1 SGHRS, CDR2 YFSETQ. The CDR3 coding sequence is TGCGCCAGCAGCTTGAATTCGGGACAAACGAACTATGGCTACACCTTC. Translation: CASSLNSGQTNYGYTF.

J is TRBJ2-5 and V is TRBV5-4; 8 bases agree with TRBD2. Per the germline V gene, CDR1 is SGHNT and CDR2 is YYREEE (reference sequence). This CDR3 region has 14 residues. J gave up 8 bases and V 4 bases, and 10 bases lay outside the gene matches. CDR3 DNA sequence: TGTGCCAGCAGCCACGGTGGGGCGGGAGGAACCCAGTACTTC. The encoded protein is CASSHGGAGGTQYF. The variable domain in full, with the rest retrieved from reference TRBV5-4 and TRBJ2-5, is ETGVTQSPTHLIKTRGQQVTLRCSSQSGHNTVSWYQQALGQGPQFIFQYYREEENGRGNFPPRFSGLQFPNYSSELNVNALELDDSALYLCASSHGGAGGTQYFGPGTRLLVL.

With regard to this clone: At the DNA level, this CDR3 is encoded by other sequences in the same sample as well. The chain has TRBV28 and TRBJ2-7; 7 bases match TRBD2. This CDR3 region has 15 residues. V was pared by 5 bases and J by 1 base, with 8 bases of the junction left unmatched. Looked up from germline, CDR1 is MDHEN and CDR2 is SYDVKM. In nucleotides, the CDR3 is TGTGCCAGCAGTCCCATCGCAGCGGGGTCCTACGAGCAGTACTTC. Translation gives CASSPIAAGSYEQYF. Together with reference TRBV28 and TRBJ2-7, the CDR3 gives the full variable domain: DVKVTQSSRYLVKRTGEKVFLECVQDMDHENMFWYRQDPGLGLRLIYFSYDVKMKEKGDIPEGYSVSREKKERFSLILESASTNQTSMYLCASSPIAAGSYEQYFGPGTRLTVT.

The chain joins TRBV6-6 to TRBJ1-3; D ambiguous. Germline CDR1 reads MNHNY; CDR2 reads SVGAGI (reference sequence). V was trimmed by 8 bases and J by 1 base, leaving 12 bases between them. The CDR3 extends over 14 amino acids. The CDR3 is CASLLGTSGNTIYF. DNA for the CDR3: TGTGCCAGCCTGTTGGGCACTTCTGGAAACACCATATATTTT.

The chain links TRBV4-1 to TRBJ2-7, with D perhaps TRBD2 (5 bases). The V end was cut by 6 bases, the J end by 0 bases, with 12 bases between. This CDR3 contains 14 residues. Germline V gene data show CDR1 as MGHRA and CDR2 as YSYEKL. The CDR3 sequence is CASRFSEGSYEQYF. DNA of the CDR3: TGCGCCAGCAGGTTCTCTGAGGGCTCCTACGAGCAGTACTTC.

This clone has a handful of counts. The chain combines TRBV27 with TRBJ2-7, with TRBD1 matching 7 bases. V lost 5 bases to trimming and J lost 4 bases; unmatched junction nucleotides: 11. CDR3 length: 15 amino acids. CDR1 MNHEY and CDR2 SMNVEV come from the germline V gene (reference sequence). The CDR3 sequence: CASSPPQGSRYEQYF. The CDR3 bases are TGTGCCAGCAGTCCCCCACAGGGGTCAAGGTACGAGCAGTACTTC.

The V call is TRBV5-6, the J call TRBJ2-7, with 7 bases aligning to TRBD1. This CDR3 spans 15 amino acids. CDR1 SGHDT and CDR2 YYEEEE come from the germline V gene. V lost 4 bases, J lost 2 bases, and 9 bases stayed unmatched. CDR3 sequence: CASSGPGQPPYEQYF. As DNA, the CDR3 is TGTGCCAGCAGCGGTCCGGGACAGCCGCCCTACGAGCAGTACTTC. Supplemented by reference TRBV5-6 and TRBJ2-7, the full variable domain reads DAGVTQSPTHLIKTRGQQVTLRCSPKSGHDTVSWYQQALGQGPQFIFQYYEEEERQRGNFPDRFSGHQFPNYSSELNVNALLLGDSALYLCASSGPGQPPYEQYFGPGTRLTVT.

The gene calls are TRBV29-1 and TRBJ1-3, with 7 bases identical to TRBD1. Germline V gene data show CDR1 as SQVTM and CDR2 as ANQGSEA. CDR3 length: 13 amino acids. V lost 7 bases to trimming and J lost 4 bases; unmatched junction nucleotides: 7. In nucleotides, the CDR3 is TGCAGCGACCACAGGGGTTTCGGAAACACCATATATTTT. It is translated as CSDHRGFGNTIYF.

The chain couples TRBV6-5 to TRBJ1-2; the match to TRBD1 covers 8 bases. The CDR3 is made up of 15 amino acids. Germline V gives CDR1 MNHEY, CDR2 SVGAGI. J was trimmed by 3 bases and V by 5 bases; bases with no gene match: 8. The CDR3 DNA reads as TGTGCCAGCAGTATCGCGACAGGGGCCGACTATGGCTACACCTTC. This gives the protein CASSIATGADYGYTF.

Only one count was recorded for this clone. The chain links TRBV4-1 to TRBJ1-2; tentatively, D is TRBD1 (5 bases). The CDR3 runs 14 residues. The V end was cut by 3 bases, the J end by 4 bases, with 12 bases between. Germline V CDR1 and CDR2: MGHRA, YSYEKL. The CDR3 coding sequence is TGCGCCAGCAGCCATCAGGGAAGTCTCTATGGCTACACCTTC. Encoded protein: CASSHQGSLYGYTF.

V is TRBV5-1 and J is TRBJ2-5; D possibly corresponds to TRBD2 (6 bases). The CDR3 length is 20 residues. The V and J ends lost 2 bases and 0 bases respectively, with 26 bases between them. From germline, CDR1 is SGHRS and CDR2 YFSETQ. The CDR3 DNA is TGCGCCAGCAGCTTACCACGACCGGGACTCCTCATGGGGTACCAAGAGACCCAGTACTTC. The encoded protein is CASSLPRPGLLMGYQETQYF.

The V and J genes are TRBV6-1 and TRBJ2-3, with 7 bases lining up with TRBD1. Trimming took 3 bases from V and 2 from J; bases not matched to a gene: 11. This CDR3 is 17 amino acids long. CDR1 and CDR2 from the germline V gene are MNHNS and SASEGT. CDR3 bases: TGTGCCAGCAGTGAGTTGGGACAGTCGATATACACAGATACGCAGTATTTT. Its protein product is CASSELGQSIYTDTQYF.

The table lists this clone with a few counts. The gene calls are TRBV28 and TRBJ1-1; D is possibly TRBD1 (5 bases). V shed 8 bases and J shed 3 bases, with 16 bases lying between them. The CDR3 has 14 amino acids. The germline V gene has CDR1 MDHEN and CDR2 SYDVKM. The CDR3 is CASVRAPLDTEAFF. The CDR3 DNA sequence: TGTGCCAGCGTCAGGGCCCCCCTAGACACTGAAGCTTTCTTT.

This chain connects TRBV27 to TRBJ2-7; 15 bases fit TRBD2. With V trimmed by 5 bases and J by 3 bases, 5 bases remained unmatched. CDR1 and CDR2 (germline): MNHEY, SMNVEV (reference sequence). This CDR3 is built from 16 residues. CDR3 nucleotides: TGTGCCAGCAGTATACGGACTAGCGGGAGGGACTACGAGCAGTACTTC. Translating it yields CASSIRTSGRDYEQYF.

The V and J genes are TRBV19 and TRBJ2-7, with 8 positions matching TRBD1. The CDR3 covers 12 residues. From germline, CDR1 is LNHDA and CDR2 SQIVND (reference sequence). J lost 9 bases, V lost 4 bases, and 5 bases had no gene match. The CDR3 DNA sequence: TGTGCCAGTAGTAAAGGACAGGGAGGGCAGTACTTC. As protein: CASSKGQGGQYF.

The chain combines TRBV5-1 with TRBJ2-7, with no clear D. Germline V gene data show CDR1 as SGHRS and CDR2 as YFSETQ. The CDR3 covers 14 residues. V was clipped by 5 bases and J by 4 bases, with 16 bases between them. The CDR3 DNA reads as TGCGCCAGCAGGCTCGATGGAGTGGGATACGAGCAGTACTTC. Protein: CASRLDGVGYEQYF.

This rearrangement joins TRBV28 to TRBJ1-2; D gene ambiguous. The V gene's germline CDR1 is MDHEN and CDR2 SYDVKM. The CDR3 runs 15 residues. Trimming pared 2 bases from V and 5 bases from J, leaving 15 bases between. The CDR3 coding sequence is TGTGCCAGCAGTTTAATTGAAGTGGGCCCGTATGGCTACACCTTC. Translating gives CASSLIEVGPYGYTF.

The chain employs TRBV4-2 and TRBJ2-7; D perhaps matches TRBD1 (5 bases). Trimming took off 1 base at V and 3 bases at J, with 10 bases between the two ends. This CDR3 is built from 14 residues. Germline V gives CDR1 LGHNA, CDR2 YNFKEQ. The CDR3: CASSQGTLSYEQYF. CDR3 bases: TGTGCCAGCAGCCAAGGGACATTAAGCTACGAGCAGTACTTC.

In nucleotides, the CDR3 is TGTGCCAGCAGCGTAGGGGGCCGGACAGGCTATGGCTACACCTTC. Protein product: CASSVGGRTGYGYTF. The rearrangement joins TRBV9 to TRBJ1-2; 7 bases map to TRBD1. CDR3 length: 15 amino acids. The germline gives CDR1 SGDLS, CDR2 YYNGEE. V was pared by 0 bases and J by 4 bases, with 6 bases of the junction left unmatched.

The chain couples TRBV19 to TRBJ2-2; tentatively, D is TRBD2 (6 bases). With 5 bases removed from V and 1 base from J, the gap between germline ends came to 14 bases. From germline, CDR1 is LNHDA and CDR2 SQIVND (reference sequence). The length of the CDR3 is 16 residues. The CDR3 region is CASSFSREVNTGELFF. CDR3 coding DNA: TGTGCCAGTAGTTTCTCCAGGGAGGTGAACACCGGGGAGCTGTTTTTT.

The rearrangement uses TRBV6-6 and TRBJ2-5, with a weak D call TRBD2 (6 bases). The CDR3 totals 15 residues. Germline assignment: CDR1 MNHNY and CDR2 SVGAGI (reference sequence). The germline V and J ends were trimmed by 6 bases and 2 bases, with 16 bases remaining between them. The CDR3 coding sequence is TGTGCCAGCAGCCCGGGACTGAGAATACAAGAGACCCAGTACTTC. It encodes CASSPGLRIQETQYF.

The DNA for the CDR3 is TGCGCCAGCAGCTTGGTGGCTAGCGGCCTTTGGAATACGCAGTATTTT. Translating it yields CASSLVASGLWNTQYF. V gene TRBV5-1 combines with J gene TRBJ2-3; 7 bases are shared with TRBD2. Germline CDR1 reads SGHRS; CDR2 reads YFSETQ. This CDR3 is built from 16 residues. The V gene end was trimmed by 0 bases and the J gene end by 7 bases; junction bases not matched to a gene: 11. Combining the CDR3 with reference TRBV5-1 and TRBJ2-3 gives the whole variable domain KAGVTQTPRYLIKTRGQQVTLSCSPISGHRSVSWYQQTPGQGLQFLFEYFSETQRNKGNFPGRFSGRQFSNSRSEMNVSTLELGDSALYLCASSLVASGLWNTQYFGPGTRLTVL.

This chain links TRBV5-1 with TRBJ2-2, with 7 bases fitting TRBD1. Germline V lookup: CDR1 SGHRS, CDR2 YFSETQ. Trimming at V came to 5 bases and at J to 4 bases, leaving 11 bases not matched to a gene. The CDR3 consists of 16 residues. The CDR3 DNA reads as TGCGCCAGCAGGGTTACGGCAGGGGGATCCACCGGGGAGCTGTTTTTT. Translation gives CASRVTAGGSTGELFF.

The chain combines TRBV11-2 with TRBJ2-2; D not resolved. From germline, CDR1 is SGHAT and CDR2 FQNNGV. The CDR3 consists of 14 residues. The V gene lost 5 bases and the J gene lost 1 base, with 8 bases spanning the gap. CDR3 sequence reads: CASSTYRNTGELFF. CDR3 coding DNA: TGTGCCAGCAGCACGTATAGGAACACCGGGGAGCTGTTTTTT.